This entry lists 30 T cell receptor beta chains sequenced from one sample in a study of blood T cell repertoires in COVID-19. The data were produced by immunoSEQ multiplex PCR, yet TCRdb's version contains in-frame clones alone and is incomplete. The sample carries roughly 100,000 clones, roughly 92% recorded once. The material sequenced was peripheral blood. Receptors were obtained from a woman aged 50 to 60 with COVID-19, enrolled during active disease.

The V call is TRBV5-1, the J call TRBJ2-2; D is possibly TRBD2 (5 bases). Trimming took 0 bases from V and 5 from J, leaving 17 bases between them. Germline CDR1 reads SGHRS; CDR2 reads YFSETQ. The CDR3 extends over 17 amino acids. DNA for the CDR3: TGCGCCAGCAGCTTGGGCGTTTTAAGCGGTCGGACCGGGGAGCTGTTTTTT. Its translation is CASSLGVLSGRTGELFF.

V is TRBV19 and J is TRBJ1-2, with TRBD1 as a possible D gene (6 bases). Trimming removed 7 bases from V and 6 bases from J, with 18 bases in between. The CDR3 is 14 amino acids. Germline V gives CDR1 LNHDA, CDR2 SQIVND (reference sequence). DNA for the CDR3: TGTGCCAGTACCCCATCGGGAGGGGGTAATGGCTACACCTTC. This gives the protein CASTPSGGGNGYTF.

CDR3 sequence: CASSLDPWRDEQYV. In nucleotides, the CDR3 is TGTGCCAGCAGCTTAGACCCCTGGAGGGACGAGCAGTACGTC. This chain uses TRBV5-4 with TRBJ2-7; D might be TRBD2 (6 bases). CDR1 is SGHNT, CDR2 YYREEE, per germline (reference sequence). V was pared by 2 bases and J by 5 bases, with 14 bases between. The CDR3 contains 14 residues.

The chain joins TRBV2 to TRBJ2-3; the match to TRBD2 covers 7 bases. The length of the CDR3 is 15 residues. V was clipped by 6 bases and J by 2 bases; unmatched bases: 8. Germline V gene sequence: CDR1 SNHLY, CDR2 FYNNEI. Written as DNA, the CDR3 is TGTGCCAGCAGAGCTAGCGGTACCTCCACAGATACGCAGTATTTT. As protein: CASRASGTSTDTQYF.

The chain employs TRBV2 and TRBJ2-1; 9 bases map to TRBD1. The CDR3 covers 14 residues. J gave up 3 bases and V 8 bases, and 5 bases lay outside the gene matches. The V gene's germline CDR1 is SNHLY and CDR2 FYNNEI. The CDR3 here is CASGGQGYYNEQFF. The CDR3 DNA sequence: TGTGCCAGCGGAGGACAGGGGTACTACAATGAGCAGTTCTTC.

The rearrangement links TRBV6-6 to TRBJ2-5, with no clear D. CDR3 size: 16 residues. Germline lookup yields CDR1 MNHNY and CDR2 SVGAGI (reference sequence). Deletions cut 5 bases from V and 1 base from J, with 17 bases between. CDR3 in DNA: TGTGCCAGCAGTCCCGACCTCCTACTATCCCAAGAGACCCAGTACTTC. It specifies CASSPDLLLSQETQYF.

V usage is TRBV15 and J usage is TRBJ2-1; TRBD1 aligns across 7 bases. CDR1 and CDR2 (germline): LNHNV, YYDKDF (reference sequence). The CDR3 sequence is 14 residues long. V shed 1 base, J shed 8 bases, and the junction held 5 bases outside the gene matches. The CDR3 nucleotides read TGTGCCACCAGCAGAGGGCCAGGGGGTGATGAGCAGTTCTTC. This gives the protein CATSRGPGGDEQFF.

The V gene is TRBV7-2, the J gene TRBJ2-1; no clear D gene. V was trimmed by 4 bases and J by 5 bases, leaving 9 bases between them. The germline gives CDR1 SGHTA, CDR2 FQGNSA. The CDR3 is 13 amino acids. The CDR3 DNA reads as TGTGCCAGCAGCTCCCAGATTAACAATGAGCAGTTCTTC. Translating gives CASSSQINNEQFF.

The CDR3 coding sequence is TGTGCCAGCCAGACAGGGACAGGGCTTTACAATGAGCAGTTCTTC. This gives the protein CASQTGTGLYNEQFF. The chain recombines TRBV19 with TRBJ2-1; 9 bases agree with TRBD1. The CDR3 loop spans 15 amino acids. Trimming at V came to 9 bases and at J to 4 bases, leaving 10 bases not matched to a gene. The germline CDR1 and CDR2 sequences are LNHDA and SQIVND (reference sequence).

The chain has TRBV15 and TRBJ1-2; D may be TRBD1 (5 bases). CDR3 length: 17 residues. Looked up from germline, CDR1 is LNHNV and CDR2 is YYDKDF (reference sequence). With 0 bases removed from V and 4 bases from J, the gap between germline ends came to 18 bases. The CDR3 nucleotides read TGTGCCACCAGCAGAGATATCCGGCAGGGTTACTTCTATGGCTACACCTTC. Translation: CATSRDIRQGYFYGYTF.

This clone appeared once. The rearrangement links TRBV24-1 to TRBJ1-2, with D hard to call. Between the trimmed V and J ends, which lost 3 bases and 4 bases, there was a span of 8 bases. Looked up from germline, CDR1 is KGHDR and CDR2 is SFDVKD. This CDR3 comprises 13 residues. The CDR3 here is CATSDTDTYGYTF. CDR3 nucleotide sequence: TGTGCCACCAGTGATACCGACACCTATGGCTACACCTTC.

CDR3 sequence reads: CAWSLKGDSGNTIYF. CDR3 in DNA: TGTGCCTGGAGTCTAAAGGGAGACTCTGGAAACACCATATATTTT. V and J are TRBV30 and TRBJ1-3; D gene ambiguous. The germline V and J ends were trimmed by 2 bases and 0 bases, with 11 bases remaining between them. CDR1 is GTSNPN, CDR2 SVGIG, per germline (reference sequence). The CDR3 length is 15 residues.

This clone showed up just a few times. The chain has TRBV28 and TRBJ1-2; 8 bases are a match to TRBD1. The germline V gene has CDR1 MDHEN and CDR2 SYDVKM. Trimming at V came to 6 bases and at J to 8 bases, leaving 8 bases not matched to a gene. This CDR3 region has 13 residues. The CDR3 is CASRDLPGGGYTF. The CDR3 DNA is TGTGCCAGCAGAGACTTACCAGGGGGCGGCTACACCTTC.

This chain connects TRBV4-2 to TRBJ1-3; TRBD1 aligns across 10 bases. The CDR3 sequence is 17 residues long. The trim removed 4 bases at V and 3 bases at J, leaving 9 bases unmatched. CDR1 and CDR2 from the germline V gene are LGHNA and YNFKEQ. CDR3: CASSPSPTGGFGNTIYF. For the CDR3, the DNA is TGTGCCAGCAGCCCTTCCCCGACAGGGGGCTTTGGAAACACCATATATTTT.

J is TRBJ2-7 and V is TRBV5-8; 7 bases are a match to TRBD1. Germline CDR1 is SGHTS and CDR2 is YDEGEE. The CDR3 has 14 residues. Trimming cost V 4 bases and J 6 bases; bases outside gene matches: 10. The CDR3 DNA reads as TGTGCCAGCAGCCCGCGGACAGGCGCAGCCGAGCAGTACTTC. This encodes CASSPRTGAAEQYF.

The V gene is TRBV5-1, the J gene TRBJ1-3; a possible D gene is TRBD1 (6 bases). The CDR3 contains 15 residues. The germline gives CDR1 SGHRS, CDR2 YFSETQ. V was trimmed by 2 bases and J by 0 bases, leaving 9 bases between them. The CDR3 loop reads CASSLWTASGNTIYF. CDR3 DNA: TGCGCCAGCAGCTTATGGACAGCCTCTGGAAACACCATATATTTT.

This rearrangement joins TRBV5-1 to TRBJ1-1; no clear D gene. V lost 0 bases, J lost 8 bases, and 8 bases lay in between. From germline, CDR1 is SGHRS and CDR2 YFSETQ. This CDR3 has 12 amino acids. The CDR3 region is CASSLEGGEAFF. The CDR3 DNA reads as TGCGCCAGCAGCTTGGAGGGAGGAGAAGCTTTCTTT. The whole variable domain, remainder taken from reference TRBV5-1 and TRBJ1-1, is KAGVTQTPRYLIKTRGQQVTLSCSPISGHRSVSWYQQTPGQGLQFLFEYFSETQRNKGNFPGRFSGRQFSNSRSEMNVSTLELGDSALYLCASSLEGGEAFFGQGTRLTVV.

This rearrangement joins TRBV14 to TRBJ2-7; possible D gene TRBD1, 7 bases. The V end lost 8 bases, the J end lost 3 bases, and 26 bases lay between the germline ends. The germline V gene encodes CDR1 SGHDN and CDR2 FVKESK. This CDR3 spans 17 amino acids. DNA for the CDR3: TGTGCCAGCGCTTGGTCTCTCCCGGGACAGCGGGTCTACGAGCAGTACTTC. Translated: CASAWSLPGQRVYEQYF. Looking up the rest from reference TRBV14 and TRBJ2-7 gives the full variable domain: EAGVTQFPSHSVIEKGQTVTLRCDPISGHDNLYWYRRVMGKEIKFLLHFVKESKQDESGMPNNRFLAERTGGTYSTLKVQPAELEDSGVYFCASAWSLPGQRVYEQYFGPGTRLTVT.

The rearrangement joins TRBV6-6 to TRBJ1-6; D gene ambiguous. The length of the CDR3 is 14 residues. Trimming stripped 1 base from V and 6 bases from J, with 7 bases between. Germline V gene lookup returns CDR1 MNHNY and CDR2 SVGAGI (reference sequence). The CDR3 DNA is TGTGCCAGCAGTTACTTGCAGTTTAATTCACCCCTCCACTTT. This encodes CASSYLQFNSPLHF.

The CDR3 nucleotides read TGTGCCAGCAGCCCTTCGAGCGGGATTCAGTACTTC. Its protein product is CASSPSSGIQYF. V and J are TRBV3-1 (or the pseudogene TRBV3-2) and TRBJ2-4, with a possible D match to TRBD2 (6 bases). Between the trimmed V and J ends, which lost 4 bases and 10 bases, there was a span of 11 bases. This CDR3 comprises 12 residues. Germline V gene sequence: CDR1 LGHDT, CDR2 YNNKEL (reference sequence).

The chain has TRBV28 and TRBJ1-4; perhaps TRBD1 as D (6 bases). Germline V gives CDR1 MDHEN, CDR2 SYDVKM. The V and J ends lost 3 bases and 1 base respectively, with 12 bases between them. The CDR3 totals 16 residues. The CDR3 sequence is CASSFPGAGTNEKLFF. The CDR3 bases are TGTGCCAGCAGTTTCCCAGGGGCAGGAACTAATGAAAAACTGTTTTTT. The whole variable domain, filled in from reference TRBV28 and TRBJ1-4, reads DVKVTQSSRYLVKRTGEKVFLECVQDMDHENMFWYRQDPGLGLRLIYFSYDVKMKEKGDIPEGYSVSREKKERFSLILESASTNQTSMYLCASSFPGAGTNEKLFFGSGTQLSVL.

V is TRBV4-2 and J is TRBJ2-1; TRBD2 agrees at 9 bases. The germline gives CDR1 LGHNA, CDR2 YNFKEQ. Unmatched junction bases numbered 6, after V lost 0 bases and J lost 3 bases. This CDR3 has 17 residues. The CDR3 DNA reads TGTGCCAGCAGCCAAGAGGGCACTAGCGGGCGCTACAATGAGCAGTTCTTC. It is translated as CASSQEGTSGRYNEQFF.

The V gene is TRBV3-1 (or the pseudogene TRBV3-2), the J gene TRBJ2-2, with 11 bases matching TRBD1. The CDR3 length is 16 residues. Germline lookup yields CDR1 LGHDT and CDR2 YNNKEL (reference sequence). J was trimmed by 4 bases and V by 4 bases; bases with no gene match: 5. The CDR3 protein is CASSLRTGGPTGELFF. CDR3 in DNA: TGTGCCAGCAGCCTCCGGACAGGGGGCCCCACCGGGGAGCTGTTTTTT.

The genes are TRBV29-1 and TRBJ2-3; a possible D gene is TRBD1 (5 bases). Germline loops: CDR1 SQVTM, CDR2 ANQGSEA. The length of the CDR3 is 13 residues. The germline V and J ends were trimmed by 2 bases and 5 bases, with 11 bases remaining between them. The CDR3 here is CSVESGWRDTQYF. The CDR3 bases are TGCAGCGTTGAATCAGGGTGGAGAGATACGCAGTATTTT.

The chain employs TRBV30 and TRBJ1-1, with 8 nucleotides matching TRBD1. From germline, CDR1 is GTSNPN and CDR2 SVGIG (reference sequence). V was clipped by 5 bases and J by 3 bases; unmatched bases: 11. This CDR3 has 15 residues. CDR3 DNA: TGTGCCTGGTGCAGCTGGGGACAGGCCGACACTGAAGCTTTCTTT. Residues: CAWCSWGQADTEAFF.

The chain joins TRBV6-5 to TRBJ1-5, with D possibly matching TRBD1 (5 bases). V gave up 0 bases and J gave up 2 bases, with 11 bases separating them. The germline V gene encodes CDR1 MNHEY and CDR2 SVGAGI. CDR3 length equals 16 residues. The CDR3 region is CASSYSFGGGNQPQHF. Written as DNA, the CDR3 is TGTGCCAGCAGTTACTCCTTTGGGGGGGGCAATCAGCCCCAGCATTTT.

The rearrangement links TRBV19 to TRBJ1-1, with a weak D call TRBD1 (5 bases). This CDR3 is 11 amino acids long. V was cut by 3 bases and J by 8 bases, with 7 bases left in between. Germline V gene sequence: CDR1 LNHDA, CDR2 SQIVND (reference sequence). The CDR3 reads CASSIGGEAFF. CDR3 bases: TGTGCCAGTAGTATCGGGGGGGAAGCTTTCTTT.

The CDR3 DNA reads as TGTGCCAGCAGCTTCGGGACTTTATACTACGAGCAGTACTTC. Its translation is CASSFGTLYYEQYF. The chain joins TRBV7-8 to TRBJ2-7; a possible D gene is TRBD2 (6 bases). Trimming took 3 bases from V and 3 from J, leaving 12 bases between them. The CDR3 is made up of 14 amino acids. Germline lookup yields CDR1 SGHVS and CDR2 FQNEAQ.

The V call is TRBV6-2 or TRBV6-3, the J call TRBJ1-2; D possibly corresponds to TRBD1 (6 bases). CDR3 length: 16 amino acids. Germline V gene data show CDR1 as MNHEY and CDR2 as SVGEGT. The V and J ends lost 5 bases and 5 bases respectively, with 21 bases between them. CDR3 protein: CASSLRTIQGFYGYTF. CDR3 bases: TGTGCCAGCAGTCTACGAACTATTCAGGGGTTTTATGGCTACACCTTC.

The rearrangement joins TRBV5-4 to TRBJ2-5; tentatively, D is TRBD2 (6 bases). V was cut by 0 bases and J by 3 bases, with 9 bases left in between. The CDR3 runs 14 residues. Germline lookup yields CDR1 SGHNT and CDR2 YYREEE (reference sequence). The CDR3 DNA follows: TGTGCCAGCAGCTTGGGGGGGGTGGAAGAGACCCAGTACTTC. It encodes CASSLGGVEETQYF.